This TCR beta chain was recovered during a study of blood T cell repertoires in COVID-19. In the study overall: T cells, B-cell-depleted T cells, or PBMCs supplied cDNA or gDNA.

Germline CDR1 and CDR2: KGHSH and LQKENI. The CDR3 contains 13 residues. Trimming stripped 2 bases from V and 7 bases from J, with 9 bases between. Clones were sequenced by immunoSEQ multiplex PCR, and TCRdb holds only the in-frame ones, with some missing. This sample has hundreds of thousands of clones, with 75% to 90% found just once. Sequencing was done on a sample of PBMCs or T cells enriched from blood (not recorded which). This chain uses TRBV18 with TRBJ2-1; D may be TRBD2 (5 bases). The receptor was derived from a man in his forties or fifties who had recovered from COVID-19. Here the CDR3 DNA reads TGTGCCAGCTCACCAGGGCCGGGGAATGAGCAGTTCTTC. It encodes CASSPGPGNEQFF.